The sequence of this T cell receptor beta chain was determined in a study of shared clonotypes between healthy human individuals. Terminally differentiated effector memory CD45RA+ cells were excluded from the naive CD8 cells, which were CD45RO-negative and positively selected for CCR7. Details on this clone: Its antigen is still unknown.

Germline assignment: CDR1 MNHNY and CDR2 SVGAGI (reference sequence). The CDR3 spans 16 residues. With V trimmed by 6 bases and J by 0 bases, 4 bases remained unmatched. Study findings and constraints: Larger estimated richness was generally recorded for naive subsets relative to memory subsets.

The table came from immunoSEQ multiplex PCR; TCRdb's copy has only in-frame clones and leaves some out. The sample records under 600,000 clones, roughly 98% being singletons. The TCR originated in a man aged 30 to 45 in good health. Sequenced input: naive CD8+ T cells sorted from blood. V usage is TRBV6-6 and J usage is TRBJ2-2; 10 bases are shared with TRBD1. The CDR3 sequence: CASRGQGNSNTGELFF. In nucleotides, the CDR3 is TGTGCCAGCAGGGGACAGGGGAATTCGAACACCGGGGAGCTGTTTTTT.